Listed here are 22 T cell receptor beta chains from one sample, sequenced in a study of regulatory T cells in long-lasting Graves disease. Time point: newly diagnosed GD, antithyroid drugs for less than 3 months. PBMCs provided the RNA from which the TCR library was made. Investigators prepared the TCR beta libraries by applying iRepertoire HTBI primers and Arm-PCR of CDR3 regions. TCRdb passed the multiplex PCR reads through MiXCR, listing each CDR3 protein once. Of 350,000 to 450,000 distinct CDR3 sequences listed, about a sixth are singletons. These same data were also listed under a study on T cells in Graves' hyperthyroidism and ophthalmopathy.

The sequencing here drew on peripheral blood mononuclear cells (PBMCs), taken at new diagnosis, from a patient treated with antithyroid drugs. These TCRs come from a man aged 40-50 years with Graves disease.

This clonotype was detected only a few times. The V and J genes are TRBV20-1 and TRBJ2-1; D is ambiguous. The CDR3 extends over 15 amino acids. Trimming took off 0 bases at V and 6 bases at J, with 15 bases between the two ends. The V gene's germline CDR1 is DFQATT and CDR2 SNEGSKA (reference sequence). The CDR3 here is CSARDWAGPGNEQFF. The CDR3 bases are TGCAGTGCTAGAGATTGGGCCGGCCCGGGCAATGAGCAGTTCTTC.

This clonotype showed up just a few times. V and J are TRBV19 and TRBJ1-5; the D is unclear. CDR1 LNHDA and CDR2 SQIVND come from the germline V gene (reference sequence). The CDR3 spans 15 residues. With 2 bases removed from V and 4 bases from J, the gap between germline ends came to 12 bases. CDR3 protein: CASSINRAPNQPQHF. In DNA, the CDR3 is TGTGCCAGTAGTATAAACAGAGCCCCTAATCAGCCCCAGCATTTT. The complete variable domain, with remaining parts taken from reference TRBV19 and TRBJ1-5, reads DGGITQSPKYLFRKEGQNVTLSCEQNLNHDAMYWYRQDPGQGLRLIYYSQIVNDFQKGDIAEGYSVSREKKESFPLTVTSAQKNPTAFYLCASSINRAPNQPQHFGDGTRLSIL.

With respect to this clonotype: The likely explanation is a read error, given a far larger clone one base away. V gene TRBV11-2 combines with J gene TRBJ2-5, with D tentatively TRBD1 or TRBD2 (5 bases each). Germline-derived CDR1 and CDR2 are SGHAT and FQNNGV. This CDR3 comprises 11 residues. The CDR3 DNA reads TGTGCCAGCACCCTAGACGGGACCCGGTACTTC. This encodes CASTLDGTRYF.

This clonotype was found a few times. This chain joins TRBV5-1 and TRBJ2-1; 9 nucleotides line up with TRBD1. CDR1 and CDR2 from the germline V gene are SGHRS and YFSETQ. This CDR3 spans 15 amino acids. The trim removed 4 bases at V and 5 bases at J, leaving 7 bases unmatched. CDR3 protein: CASSGGQGPHNEQFF. For the CDR3, the DNA is TGCGCCAGCAGCGGGGGACAGGGCCCCCACAATGAGCAGTTCTTC.

This clonotype has just a few counts. The chain joins TRBV9 to TRBJ1-3, with 11 bases identical to TRBD1. From germline, CDR1 is SGDLS and CDR2 YYNGEE. This CDR3 spans 17 amino acids. V trimming: 5 bases; J trimming: 1 base; junction bases outside the gene matches: 8. CDR3 in amino acids: CASRPGGQGGSGNTIYF. CDR3 sequence (DNA): TGTGCCAGCAGACCTGGGGGACAGGGGGGATCTGGAAACACCATATATTTT.

J is TRBJ1-3 and V is TRBV6-1, with D maybe TRBD1 (6 bases). V lost 2 bases and J 4 bases, leaving 9 bases between the germline ends. CDR1 and CDR2 (germline): MNHNS, SASEGT. This CDR3 region has 14 residues. CDR3 sequence reads: CASSEQGIGNTIYF. In nucleotides, the CDR3 is TGTGCCAGCAGTGAACAGGGGATCGGAAACACCATATATTTT.

This clonotype occurred many times. The chain employs TRBV20-1 and TRBJ2-7; TRBD2 aligns across 8 bases. In germline, CDR1 is DFQATT, CDR2 SNEGSKA (reference sequence). Losses at the gene ends were 4 bases for V and 0 bases for J; bases not matched to a gene: 5. The CDR3 extends over 14 amino acids. The CDR3 DNA sequence: TGCAGTGCTACGGGGGGGAGTGTCTCCTACGAGCAGTACTTC. It translates to CSATGGSVSYEQYF.

This clonotype was picked up many times. This chain uses TRBV11-3 with TRBJ2-1; 8 bases are a match to TRBD1. J was trimmed by 4 bases and V by 5 bases; bases with no gene match: 7. This CDR3 has 15 amino acids. Germline V gene sequence: CDR1 SGHNT, CDR2 YENEEA. The CDR3 DNA reads as TGTGCCAGCAGCCCCGACAGGGGAATTTACAATGAGCAGTTCTTC. Encoded protein: CASSPDRGIYNEQFF. Looking up the rest from reference TRBV11-3 and TRBJ2-1 gives the full variable domain: EAGVVQSPRYKIIEKKQPVAFWCNPISGHNTLYWYLQNLGQGPELLIRYENEEAVDDSQLPKDRFSAERLKGVDSTLKIQPAELGDSAVYLCASSPDRGIYNEQFFGPGTRLTVL.

This clonotype was seen ten or more times. In nucleotides, the CDR3 is TGCAGTGCTAGAGTCGTCAGGGGGCCCAGTGGCTACACCTTC. Translating gives CSARVVRGPSGYTF. The gene calls are TRBV20-1 and TRBJ1-2; 8 bases agree with TRBD1. Germline V lookup: CDR1 DFQATT, CDR2 SNEGSKA (reference sequence). The J segment lost 7 bases and the V segment lost 1 base, leaving 8 bases of the junction unmatched. The CDR3 runs to 14 residues.

This clonotype was counted a few times. The chain's CDR3 is CASSIGTGGPASGYTF. CDR3 nucleotide sequence: TGTGCCAGCAGCATTGGGACAGGTGGCCCCGCTAGTGGCTACACCTTC. The V call is TRBV5-4, the J call TRBJ1-2, with 8 bases identical to TRBD1. The CDR3 loop spans 16 amino acids. J was trimmed by 7 bases and V by 4 bases; bases with no gene match: 15. Germline lookup yields CDR1 SGHNT and CDR2 YYREEE (reference sequence). The whole variable domain, filled in from reference TRBV5-4 and TRBJ1-2, reads ETGVTQSPTHLIKTRGQQVTLRCSSQSGHNTVSWYQQALGQGPQFIFQYYREEENGRGNFPPRFSGLQFPNYSSELNVNALELDDSALYLCASSIGTGGPASGYTFGSGTRLTVV.

The chain combines TRBV7-8 with TRBJ2-2; 10 bases fit TRBD1. The CDR3 contains 16 residues. V was pared by 5 bases and J by 2 bases, with 5 bases of the junction left unmatched. Germline assignment: CDR1 SGHVS and CDR2 FQNEAQ. DNA of the CDR3: TGTGCCAGCAGCCGGGGACAGGGGATAAACACCGGGGAGCTGTTTTTT. Protein product: CASSRGQGINTGELFF. Full variable domain (missing parts from reference TRBV7-8 and TRBJ2-2): GAGVSQSPRYKVAKRGQDVALRCDPISGHVSLFWYQQALGQGPEFLTYFQNEAQLDKSGLPSDRFFAERPEGSVSTLKIQRTQQEDSAVYLCASSRGQGINTGELFFGEGSRLTVL.

This clonotype was recorded many times. The chain carries TRBV24-1 and TRBJ2-7; 7 bases map to TRBD1. J lost 6 bases, V lost 2 bases, and 12 bases had no gene match. The germline V gene encodes CDR1 KGHDR and CDR2 SFDVKD. The CDR3 extends over 16 amino acids. The CDR3 is CATSDSRQGASSEQYF. The DNA for the CDR3 is TGTGCCACCAGTGATTCCCGACAGGGAGCGTCTAGCGAGCAGTACTTC.

This clonotype came up many times. The rearrangement joins TRBV5-1 to TRBJ2-1; TRBD2 aligns across 8 bases. This CDR3 has 14 amino acids. V lost 2 bases, J lost 5 bases, and 3 bases stayed unmatched. Germline CDR1 reads SGHRS; CDR2 reads YFSETQ. The DNA for the CDR3 is TGCGCCAGCAGCTTTACTAGCGGAAACAATGAGCAGTTCTTC. Translated, it gives CASSFTSGNNEQFF.

The chain joins TRBV5-1 to TRBJ1-6, with a tentative D call TRBD1 (5 bases). Germline V lookup: CDR1 SGHRS, CDR2 YFSETQ. The CDR3 extends over 14 amino acids. V was cut by 0 bases and J by 6 bases, with 7 bases left in between. CDR3 sequence reads: CASSLGQRNSPLHF. CDR3 coding DNA: TGCGCCAGCAGCTTGGGACAGCGTAATTCACCCCTCCACTTT.

This clonotype was counted only a few times. V gene TRBV12-3 or TRBV12-4 combines with J gene TRBJ1-4, with TRBD1 matching over 7 bases. The CDR3 has 13 amino acids. J gave up 4 bases and V 6 bases, and 2 bases lay outside the gene matches. The CDR3 here is CASRGQFNEKLFF. In DNA form, the CDR3 reads TGTGCCAGCAGGGGACAGTTTAATGAAAAACTGTTTTTT.

This clonotype came up many times. This chain connects TRBV5-1 to TRBJ2-1; D gene uncertain. Germline V CDR1 and CDR2: SGHRS, YFSETQ. V lost 5 bases and J 5 bases, leaving 14 bases between the germline ends. The CDR3 is made up of 14 amino acids. The CDR3 reads CASRPLRGHNEQFF. The CDR3 DNA reads as TGCGCCAGCAGACCCCTCAGAGGCCACAATGAGCAGTTCTTC.

The chain is built from TRBV27 and TRBJ2-1, with a tentative D call TRBD2 (7 bases). The CDR3 sequence is 14 residues long. Germline CDR1 MNHEY, CDR2 SMNVEV (reference sequence). Trimming cost V 2 bases and J 8 bases, with 13 bases left between them. The CDR3 DNA reads as TGTGCCAGCAGTTTAGTAACGGGGGGCGATGAGCAGTTCTTC. It encodes CASSLVTGGDEQFF.

The chain uses TRBV20-1 and TRBJ2-7; D gene unclear. Trimming left V 5 bases short and J 3 bases short, with 14 bases between. This CDR3 is built from 13 residues. CDR1 is DFQATT and CDR2 is SNEGSKA in the germline V gene (reference sequence). CDR3 protein: CSAVWRGDYEQYF. CDR3 nucleotide sequence: TGCAGTGCTGTCTGGCGCGGAGACTACGAGCAGTACTTC.

This clonotype was recorded at least ten times. The chain links TRBV30 to TRBJ1-2; unclear D gene. Per the germline V gene, CDR1 is GTSNPN and CDR2 is SVGIG (reference sequence). V lost 3 bases to trimming and J lost 1 base, with 12 bases between them. The CDR3 totals 14 residues. As DNA, the CDR3 is TGTGCCTGGAGACTCTCTGGGGTTAACTATGGCTACACCTTC. This gives the protein CAWRLSGVNYGYTF.

This clonotype was counted only a few times. The chain links TRBV7-2 to TRBJ2-2, with 8 bases that match TRBD2. Trimming took 5 bases from V and 3 from J; bases not matched to a gene: 11. This CDR3 is built from 17 residues. Germline assignment: CDR1 SGHTA and CDR2 FQGNSA. The CDR3: CASSPMAGGGDTGELFF. CDR3 DNA: TGTGCCAGCAGCCCTATGGCGGGGGGCGGCGACACCGGGGAGCTGTTTTTT. Full variable domain (missing parts from reference TRBV7-2 and TRBJ2-2): GAGVSQSPSNKVTEKGKDVELRCDPISGHTALYWYRQSLGQGLEFLIYFQGNSAPDKSGLPSDRFSAERTGGSVSTLTIQRTQQEDSAVYLCASSPMAGGGDTGELFFGEGSRLTVL.

For this clonotype: This likely stems from a read error, as it lies one base from a far larger clone. CDR3 residues: CASSAPGTANSGYTF. The CDR3 bases are TGTGCCAGCAGTGCCCCCGGAACCGCTAACTCTGGCTACACCTTC. The gene calls are TRBV6-2 or TRBV6-3 and TRBJ1-2, with D unresolved. Germline V gene sequence: CDR1 MNHEY, CDR2 SVGEGT. The CDR3 has 15 amino acids.

The chain uses TRBV9 and TRBJ2-1; no reliable D call. The V and J ends lost 5 bases and 5 bases respectively, with 17 bases between them. CDR1 is SGDLS, CDR2 YYNGEE, per germline. CDR3 length: 15 residues. CDR3 in DNA: TGTGCCAGCAGATCCCGCGCCGCAGAGGACAATGAGCAGTTCTTC. Protein sequence: CASRSRAAEDNEQFF.